This T cell receptor (beta chain) was found in a study of T cell clones after liver transplantation. Study context: Draws occurred before transplant, before withdrawal, and after complete or failed withdrawal. Broader study findings: Low donor cell numbers restricted donor-reactive repertoire measurement in a couple of subjects.

V lost 5 bases, J lost 5 bases, and 6 bases stayed unmatched. This CDR3 is 15 amino acids long. Germline CDR1 is LGHNA and CDR2 is YNFKEQ. Using immunoSEQ multiplex PCR, the repertoire was profiled, and TCRdb retains in-frame clones only, with some absent. The table records fewer than 85,000 clones, roughly 85% of them present only once. Of note for this clone: Its target is not known.

V usage is TRBV4-2 and J usage is TRBJ2-1; 10 bases align to TRBD1. Material: CD4+ T cells from blood, obtained at the 22-month timepoint. This TCR was sampled from a human patient who received a liver transplant. The graft donor may be the source of some T cells. The CDR3 region has the DNA TGTGCCAGCAGCTTACGGACAGGGGGGAACAATGAGCAGTTCTTC. This gives the protein CASSLRTGGNNEQFF.